These T cell receptor beta chains were read from a single sample in a study of shared clonotypes between healthy human individuals. The repertoire was sequenced with immunoSEQ multiplex PCR; TCRdb's copy has only in-frame clones and lacks some. The top ten clones hold roughly 1.7% of a sample with roughly 2,000,000 clones, 85% to 95% of them seen once. Sequenced: naive CD8+ T cells from PBMCs. The receptors stem from a man between 18 and 29 years old in good health. Some clones in this sample may be carry-over from other donors' samples. Each CDR3 is given with its conserved first and last residue. D genes are given only for firm matches. Size tells how often a clone was seen (once, few, many) or the class of an expanded clone, and some rows leave it out.

clone size: NA
V gene: TRBV28
J gene: TRBJ2-1
D gene: TRBD1
CDR3 DNA: TGTGCCAGCAGCCTCCCCAAGGGACAGGTCATCTCCTACAATGAGCAGTTCTTC
CDR3 protein: CASSLPKGQVISYNEQFF

clone size: NA
V gene: TRBV27
J gene: TRBJ2-7
D gene: NA
CDR3 DNA: TGTGCCAGCAGTTTATCCGAGGGACGGATATTATACGAGCAGTACTTC
CDR3 protein: CASSLSEGRILYEQYF

clone size: NA
V gene: TRBV2
J gene: TRBJ2-4
D gene: NA
CDR3 DNA: TGTGCCAGCTTGTCCGGCATTCAGTACTTC
CDR3 protein: CASLSGIQYF

clone size: NA
V gene: TRBV11-2
J gene: TRBJ2-7
D gene: TRBD2
CDR3 DNA: TGTGCCAGCAGCTTAATGGCAGGACTAGCGGGGATCTACGAGCAGTACTTC
CDR3 protein: CASSLMAGLAGIYEQYF

clone size: once
V gene: TRBV19
J gene: TRBJ1-2
D gene: NA
CDR3 DNA: TGTGCCAGTAGTATGGGGCAGGCGTATGGCTACACCTTC
CDR3 protein: CASSMGQAYGYTF

clone size: NA
V gene: TRBV18
J gene: TRBJ1-4
D gene: TRBD1
CDR3 DNA: TGTGCCAGCTCACCAGTAAGGGGGCACGAAAAACTGTTTTTT
CDR3 protein: CASSPVRGHEKLFF

clone size: NA
V gene: TRBV4-2
J gene: TRBJ2-1
D gene: TRBD1
CDR3 DNA: TGTGCCAGCAGCCTGGGACAGGGGGACTACAATGAGCAGTTCTTC
CDR3 protein: CASSLGQGDYNEQFF

clone size: NA
V gene: TRBV7-9
J gene: TRBJ2-7
D gene: NA
CDR3 DNA: TGTGCCAGCAGCTTACGGGGTTACGAGCAGTACTTC
CDR3 protein: CASSLRGYEQYF

clone size: NA
V gene: TRBV5-1
J gene: TRBJ2-3
D gene: NA
CDR3 DNA: TGCGCCAGCAGCATAACGGGGCGCACAGATACGCAGTATTTT
CDR3 protein: CASSITGRTDTQYF

clone size: NA
V gene: TRBV6-5
J gene: TRBJ2-7
D gene: NA
CDR3 DNA: TGTGCCAGCAGTTACTCGAATGAAGGGGCCCACCGCGAGCAGTACTTC
CDR3 protein: CASSYSNEGAHREQYF

clone size: NA
V gene: TRBV7-2
J gene: TRBJ1-1
D gene: NA
CDR3 DNA: TGTGCCAGCAGCCCCCGGGGTGCAGGGACTGAAGCTTTCTTT
CDR3 protein: CASSPRGAGTEAFF

clone size: NA
V gene: TRBV29-1
J gene: TRBJ2-1
D gene: TRBD1
CDR3 DNA: TGCAGCGCTACAGGGGGCCTCATCGGGGATGAGCAGTTCTTC
CDR3 protein: CSATGGLIGDEQFF

clone size: NA
V gene: TRBV18
J gene: TRBJ2-7
D gene: NA
CDR3 DNA: TGTGCCAGCTCACTCAGCTCCTACGAGCAGTACTTC
CDR3 protein: CASSLSSYEQYF

clone size: NA
V gene: TRBV11-2
J gene: TRBJ1-2
D gene: TRBD1
CDR3 DNA: TGTGCCAGCAGCCTAAACGCGGGGACAGGGGGCGCGAGGTATGGCTACACCTTC
CDR3 protein: CASSLNAGTGGARYGYTF

clone size: NA
V gene: TRBV6-6
J gene: TRBJ1-4
D gene: NA
CDR3 DNA: TGTGCCAGCAGTTACGTAGGGGCTAATGAAAAACTGTTTTTT
CDR3 protein: CASSYVGANEKLFF

clone size: NA
V gene: TRBV21-1
J gene: TRBJ1-1
D gene: NA
CDR3 DNA: TGTGCCAGCAGCCTAACAAGAGACACTGAAGCTTTCTTT
CDR3 protein: CASSLTRDTEAFF

clone size: NA
V gene: TRBV4-1
J gene: TRBJ1-2
D gene: TRBD1
CDR3 DNA: TGCGCCAGCAGCCAAACCCGGGACAGGGTATATGGCTACACCTTC
CDR3 protein: CASSQTRDRVYGYTF

clone size: NA
V gene: TRBV9
J gene: TRBJ1-5
D gene: NA
CDR3 DNA: TGTGCCAGCAGCGTTGACCCCTCAGTGGGCCAGCCCCAGCATTTT
CDR3 protein: CASSVDPSVGQPQHF

clone size: NA
V gene: TRBV27
J gene: TRBJ2-4
D gene: NA
CDR3 DNA: TGTGCCAGCAGTTTTGGGGATGGGAACATTCAGTACTTC
CDR3 protein: CASSFGDGNIQYF

clone size: NA
V gene: TRBV27
J gene: TRBJ2-3
D gene: TRBD2
CDR3 DNA: TGTGCCAGCAGCCTTAACGGACTAGCGGGAGTGGGGAGCACAGATACGCAGTATTTT
CDR3 protein: CASSLNGLAGVGSTDTQYF

clone size: NA
V gene: TRBV27
J gene: TRBJ2-6
D gene: NA
CDR3 DNA: TGTGCCAGCAGTTTGTACGGGTCTGGGGCCAACGTCCTGACTTTC
CDR3 protein: CASSLYGSGANVLTF

clone size: NA
V gene: TRBV6-6
J gene: TRBJ2-7
D gene: TRBD1
CDR3 DNA: TGTGCCAGCAGCCGATCCCACGGACAGGGGGATTACGAGCAGTACTTC
CDR3 protein: CASSRSHGQGDYEQYF

clone size: NA
V gene: TRBV21-1
J gene: TRBJ2-7
D gene: NA
CDR3 DNA: TGTGCCAGCAGTACGGCAGGACCCTACGAGCAGTACTTC
CDR3 protein: CASSTAGPYEQYF

clone size: NA
V gene: TRBV13
J gene: TRBJ1-2
D gene: NA
CDR3 DNA: TGTGCCAGCAGCCGGGGGTACAGCAGCAACTATGGCTACACCTTC
CDR3 protein: CASSRGYSSNYGYTF

clone size: NA
V gene: TRBV6-1
J gene: TRBJ2-7
D gene: TRBD1
CDR3 DNA: TGTGCCAGCAGTGACGAGGACAGGGCCAGCTCCTACGAGCAGTACTTC
CDR3 protein: CASSDEDRASSYEQYF

clone size: NA
V gene: TRBV10-3
J gene: TRBJ2-7
D gene: TRBD2
CDR3 DNA: TGTGCCATCAGTGAGTCGGGCGGGAGGGCCCCATACGAGCAGTACTTC
CDR3 protein: CAISESGGRAPYEQYF

clone size: NA
V gene: TRBV9
J gene: TRBJ2-1
D gene: NA
CDR3 DNA: TGTGCCAGCAGCGGAGGCAATGAGCAGTTCTTC
CDR3 protein: CASSGGNEQFF

clone size: NA
V gene: TRBV6-6
J gene: TRBJ2-7
D gene: NA
CDR3 DNA: TGTGCCAGCACCACAGGGTTTCACGAGCAGTACTTC
CDR3 protein: CASTTGFHEQYF

clone size: once
V gene: TRBV4-3
J gene: TRBJ2-5
D gene: TRBD1
CDR3 DNA: TGCGCCAGCAGCCTTCTGGACAGGCCCCAAGAGACCCAGTACTTC
CDR3 protein: CASSLLDRPQETQYF

clone size: NA
V gene: TRBV20-1
J gene: TRBJ1-1
D gene: NA
CDR3 DNA: TGCAGTATTTGGGAAGCTTTCTTT
CDR3 protein: CSIWEAFF

clone size: NA
V gene: TRBV6-1
J gene: TRBJ2-1
D gene: NA
CDR3 DNA: TGTGCCAGCAGTGCCCTCAATGAGCAGTTCTTC
CDR3 protein: CASSALNEQFF

clone size: NA
V gene: TRBV13
J gene: TRBJ1-3
D gene: NA
CDR3 DNA: TGTGCCAGCAGCCCGGCCGTGGGGCAGTTGAACTCTGGAAACACCATATATTTT
CDR3 protein: CASSPAVGQLNSGNTIYF

clone size: few
V gene: TRBV9
J gene: TRBJ1-4
D gene: NA
CDR3 DNA: TGTGCCAGCAGTGCTGGGGGGACTAATGAAAAACTGTTTTTT
CDR3 protein: CASSAGGTNEKLFF

clone size: NA
V gene: TRBV11-2
J gene: TRBJ1-4
D gene: NA
CDR3 DNA: TGTGCCAGCAGCGGCCAGGACCCCCCAACTAATGAAAAACTGTTTTTT
CDR3 protein: CASSGQDPPTNEKLFF

clone size: NA
V gene: TRBV28
J gene: TRBJ2-7
D gene: NA
CDR3 DNA: TGTGCCAGCAGAACGACAAGCTACGAGCAGTACTTC
CDR3 protein: CASRTTSYEQYF

clone size: NA
V gene: TRBV2
J gene: TRBJ2-7
D gene: NA
CDR3 DNA: TGTGCCAGCAGTACAGCCTCCAACTACGAGCAGTACTTC
CDR3 protein: CASSTASNYEQYF

clone size: NA
V gene: TRBV13
J gene: TRBJ2-1
D gene: NA
CDR3 DNA: TGTGCCAGCAGTTATTCGCAGGGAAAATACAATGAGCAGTTCTTC
CDR3 protein: CASSYSQGKYNEQFF

clone size: NA
V gene: TRBV7-6
J gene: TRBJ1-5
D gene: NA
CDR3 DNA: TGTGCCAGCAGCTTCGGTAGCAATCAGCCCCAGCATTTT
CDR3 protein: CASSFGSNQPQHF

clone size: NA
V gene: TRBV10-3
J gene: TRBJ1-1
D gene: TRBD1
CDR3 DNA: TGTGCCATCAGGCCAGGGGGAGGGGCTGAAGCTTTCTTT
CDR3 protein: CAIRPGGGAEAFF

clone size: NA
V gene: TRBV5-1
J gene: TRBJ2-2
D gene: TRBD2
CDR3 DNA: TGCGCCAGCGGCACAGGCGCGGGAGGGCCTCTGTCCGGGGAGCTGTTTTTT
CDR3 protein: CASGTGAGGPLSGELFF

clone size: NA
V gene: TRBV11-3
J gene: TRBJ2-1
D gene: TRBD1
CDR3 DNA: TGTGCCAGCAGCTTTGGTTTAGGGGGCGCCTACAATGAGCAGTTCTTC
CDR3 protein: CASSFGLGGAYNEQFF

clone size: NA
V gene: TRBV5-1
J gene: TRBJ2-3
D gene: NA
CDR3 DNA: TGCGCCAGCACCGACGGTCCAGCCCCTGACACAGATACGCAGTATTTT
CDR3 protein: CASTDGPAPDTDTQYF

clone size: NA
V gene: TRBV28
J gene: TRBJ2-1
D gene: NA
CDR3 DNA: TGTGCCAGCAGTTTGGGTGTGTACAATGAGCAGTTCTTC
CDR3 protein: CASSLGVYNEQFF

clone size: NA
V gene: TRBV27
J gene: TRBJ2-1
D gene: NA
CDR3 DNA: TGTGCCAGCTACGCCGGGCGGTTACTGTTCTTC
CDR3 protein: CASYAGRLLFF

clone size: NA
V gene: TRBV19
J gene: TRBJ1-4
D gene: NA
CDR3 DNA: TGTGCCAGCCGGGCCTACCCTAATGAAAAACTGTTTTTT
CDR3 protein: CASRAYPNEKLFF

clone size: NA
V gene: TRBV28
J gene: TRBJ1-5
D gene: NA
CDR3 DNA: TGTGCCAGCAGGCTTACAGGAGATAGCAATCAGCCCCAGCATTTT
CDR3 protein: CASRLTGDSNQPQHF

clone size: once
V gene: TRBV28
J gene: TRBJ1-1
D gene: NA
CDR3 DNA: TGTGCCAGCAGTTTACCCTGGGGGAACACTGAAGCTTTCTTT
CDR3 protein: CASSLPWGNTEAFF

clone size: NA
V gene: TRBV30
J gene: TRBJ2-7
D gene: TRBD2
CDR3 DNA: TGTGCCTGGGAATGGGAGGGAGCCTACGAGCAGTACTTC
CDR3 protein: CAWEWEGAYEQYF

clone size: NA
V gene: TRBV4-1
J gene: TRBJ2-2
D gene: NA
CDR3 DNA: TGCGCCAGCAGCCCCCTGCCAGGGGACACCGGGGAGCTGTTTTTT
CDR3 protein: CASSPLPGDTGELFF

clone size: NA
V gene: TRBV2
J gene: TRBJ2-7
D gene: NA
CDR3 DNA: TGTGCCAGCAGTGAGCGGGGGACACTACGTGGGGAGCAGTACTTC
CDR3 protein: CASSERGTLRGEQYF

clone size: NA
V gene: TRBV5-4
J gene: TRBJ2-4
D gene: NA
CDR3 DNA: TGTGCCAGCAGCTCCGAGACCAAAAACATTCAGTACTTC
CDR3 protein: CASSSETKNIQYF

clone size: NA
V gene: TRBV27
J gene: TRBJ2-2
D gene: NA
CDR3 DNA: TGTGCCAGCTTTCCCGGGACGACGAACACCGGGGAGCTGTTTTTT
CDR3 protein: CASFPGTTNTGELFF

clone size: NA
V gene: TRBV19
J gene: TRBJ2-7
D gene: TRBD1
CDR3 DNA: TGTGCCAGTAGCCCGACAGGGGTCTACGAGCAGTACTTC
CDR3 protein: CASSPTGVYEQYF

clone size: NA
V gene: TRBV7-6
J gene: TRBJ2-3
D gene: TRBD2
CDR3 DNA: TGTGCCAGCAGCGTAGCGGGAGCTATAGATACGCAGTATTTT
CDR3 protein: CASSVAGAIDTQYF

clone size: NA
V gene: TRBV13
J gene: TRBJ2-2
D gene: TRBD2
CDR3 DNA: TGTGCCAGCAGCACCTCTAGCGGGGCAAACACCGGGGAGCTGTTTTTT
CDR3 protein: CASSTSSGANTGELFF

clone size: NA
V gene: TRBV6-1
J gene: TRBJ2-1
D gene: NA
CDR3 DNA: TGTGCCAGCTCGACCGCCCCGAGCTCCTACAATGAGCAGTTCTTC
CDR3 protein: CASSTAPSSYNEQFF

clone size: NA
V gene: TRBV7-7
J gene: TRBJ2-1
D gene: TRBD1
CDR3 DNA: TGTGCCAGCAGCTTCGGACAGGGCAATGAGCAGTTCTTC
CDR3 protein: CASSFGQGNEQFF

clone size: NA
V gene: TRBV9
J gene: TRBJ2-1
D gene: NA
CDR3 DNA: TGTGCCAGCAGCGTTTTTGACCAGGGGGGGTCCTACAATGAGCAGTTCTTC
CDR3 protein: CASSVFDQGGSYNEQFF

clone size: NA
V gene: TRBV13
J gene: TRBJ2-7
D gene: NA
CDR3 DNA: TGTGCCAGCAGCTCAGGACACCACGAGCAGTACTTC
CDR3 protein: CASSSGHHEQYF

clone size: NA
V gene: TRBV4-1
J gene: TRBJ1-5
D gene: NA
CDR3 DNA: TGCGCCAGCAGTGGGGCAGGGGCAACAGATCAGCCCCAGCATTTT
CDR3 protein: CASSGAGATDQPQHF